These 25 T cell receptor beta chains originate from one sample sequenced in a study of T cell responses to AZD1222 COVID-19 vaccine. Clones were sequenced by immunoSEQ multiplex PCR, and TCRdb holds only the in-frame ones, with some missing. The sample carries under 120,000 clones, 87% recorded once. This specimen was peripheral blood, taken 28 days after the second AZD1222 dose. These receptors all come from an adult who received the AZD1222 COVID-19 vaccine.

The sample holds a few counts of this clone. The rearrangement uses TRBV13 and TRBJ1-1, with TRBD1 identical over 8 bases. The germline CDR1 and CDR2 sequences are PRHDT and FYEKMQ (reference sequence). The CDR3 contains 14 residues. V lost 5 bases and J lost 5; bases outside the gene matches: 7. The CDR3 loop reads CASSLQGGITEAFF. DNA for the CDR3: TGTGCCAGCAGCCTACAGGGGGGGATTACTGAAGCTTTCTTT.

This chain joins TRBV7-3 and TRBJ1-1; D gene ambiguous. The V gene lost 2 bases and the J gene lost 1 base, with 5 bases spanning the gap. The CDR3 is made up of 13 amino acids. CDR1 and CDR2 (germline): SGHTA, FQGTGA. This chain's CDR3 is CASSLQANTEAFF. CDR3 nucleotide sequence: TGTGCCAGCAGCTTACAGGCGAACACTGAAGCTTTCTTT.

The chain uses TRBV20-1 and TRBJ2-1; weak D call: TRBD2 (5 bases). Trimming removed 3 bases at V and 5 bases at J, with 17 bases between. The CDR3 consists of 15 residues. From germline, CDR1 is DFQATT and CDR2 SNEGSKA (reference sequence). In DNA, the CDR3 is TGCAGTGCTAGTATCGCTAGCCCCATAGACAATGAGCAGTTCTTC. Translating it yields CSASIASPIDNEQFF.

This clone was seen a single time. The rearrangement uses TRBV5-4 and TRBJ1-3; D might be TRBD1 (5 bases). Trimming removed 3 bases at V and 1 base at J, with 8 bases between. This CDR3 has 14 residues. Germline CDR1 SGHNT, CDR2 YYREEE (reference sequence). The CDR3 bases are TGTGCCAGCAGCTCCCAGGGATCTGGAAACACCATATATTTT. Encoded protein: CASSSQGSGNTIYF.

This chain connects TRBV19 to TRBJ2-7; 10 positions match TRBD2. V was pared by 2 bases and J by 0 bases, with 10 bases of the junction left unmatched. In germline, CDR1 is LNHDA, CDR2 SQIVND (reference sequence). The length of the CDR3 is 18 residues. In DNA form, the CDR3 reads TGTGCCAGTAGTATATCTGCTAGCGGGGGCTCATTCTCCTACGAGCAGTACTTC. Protein product: CASSISASGGSFSYEQYF.

This sequence joins TRBV5-1 and TRBJ1-1; possibly TRBD1 for D (6 bases). Germline V gene data show CDR1 as SGHRS and CDR2 as YFSETQ. Trimming left V 1 base short and J 8 bases short, with 6 bases between. The CDR3 is 11 residues long. CDR3 coding DNA: TGCGCCAGCAGCTTGCAGGGGGAAGCTTTCTTT. This sequence encodes CASSLQGEAFF.

The J gene is TRBJ2-3, the V gene TRBV4-3, with TRBD2 identical over 7 bases. The CDR3 spans 17 residues. Per germline, CDR1 LGHNA and CDR2 YSLEER. Trimming at V came to 2 bases and at J to 2 bases, leaving 10 bases not matched to a gene. This CDR3 reads CASSQQALATYTDTQYF. CDR3 sequence (DNA): TGCGCCAGCAGCCAACAAGCACTAGCGACCTACACAGATACGCAGTATTTT.

This chain connects TRBV5-1 to TRBJ1-2; no clear D gene. This CDR3 region has 12 residues. With 4 bases removed from V and 8 bases from J, the gap between germline ends came to 12 bases. CDR1 SGHRS and CDR2 YFSETQ come from the germline V gene. CDR3 in DNA: TGCGCCAGCAGCACCGACAAGAAAGGCTACACCTTC. Amino acid sequence: CASSTDKKGYTF. The entire variable domain, with the rest obtained from reference TRBV5-1 and TRBJ1-2, is as follows: KAGVTQTPRYLIKTRGQQVTLSCSPISGHRSVSWYQQTPGQGLQFLFEYFSETQRNKGNFPGRFSGRQFSNSRSEMNVSTLELGDSALYLCASSTDKKGYTFGSGTRLTVV.

The chain employs TRBV6-2 or TRBV6-3 and TRBJ1-5; the D gene is possibly TRBD1 (6 bases). Germline values: CDR1 MNHEY, CDR2 SVGEGT. There are 13 residues in the CDR3. Deletions cut 5 bases from V and 6 bases from J, with 11 bases between. The CDR3: CASSRQAAQPQHF. The CDR3 DNA sequence: TGTGCCAGCAGTCGACAGGCGGCTCAGCCCCAGCATTTT.

This clone was seen only a few times. V usage is TRBV5-1 and J usage is TRBJ2-1, with D possibly matching TRBD2 (5 bases). The V gene lost 1 base and the J gene lost 8 bases, with 10 bases spanning the gap. The CDR3 contains 13 residues. From germline, CDR1 is SGHRS and CDR2 YFSETQ. The CDR3 spells CASSLYGRDEQFF. The DNA for the CDR3 is TGCGCCAGCAGCTTGTATGGGCGGGATGAGCAGTTCTTC.

The V gene is TRBV7-9, the J gene TRBJ2-1, with TRBD2 as a possible D gene (6 bases). CDR1 is SEHNR, CDR2 FQNEAQ, per germline (reference sequence). The CDR3 contains 16 residues. Trimming took 5 bases from V and 3 from J, leaving 17 bases between them. CDR3 nucleotide sequence: TGTGCCAGCAGCCCCCGCCGGGACTTTATCTACAATGAGCAGTTCTTC. It codes for CASSPRRDFIYNEQFF.

About this clone itself: The junction shows a germline mismatch at one end, possibly a read error. This chain uses TRBV19 with TRBJ1-1; TRBD1 matches 7 bases. The CDR3 contains 13 residues. The V gene's germline CDR1 is LNHDA and CDR2 SQIVND (reference sequence). The CDR3 bases are TGTGCCAGCAGTAATACAGGGGTGACTGAAGCTTTCTTT. This encodes CASSNTGVTEAFF. Full variable domain (remainder filled in from reference TRBV19 and TRBJ1-1): DGGITQSPKYLFRKEGQNVTLSCEQNLNHDAMYWYRQDPGQGLRLIYYSQIVNDFQKGDIAEGYSVSREKKESFPLTVTSAQKNPTAFYLCASSNTGVTEAFFGQGTRLTVV.

The chain carries TRBV30 and TRBJ2-2; D might be TRBD1 (6 bases). With 4 bases removed from V and 7 bases from J, the gap between germline ends came to 16 bases. Germline values: CDR1 GTSNPN, CDR2 SVGIG (reference sequence). The CDR3 spans 14 residues. The CDR3 DNA reads TGTGCCTGGAATCCAACAGGGTGGGGCGGGGAGCTGTTTTTT. Translation gives CAWNPTGWGGELFF.

Here the CDR3 reads CASSLQGSGANVLTF. The CDR3 DNA reads TGTGCCAGCAGCCTACAGGGGTCTGGGGCCAACGTCCTGACTTTC. The chain employs TRBV3-1 (or the pseudogene TRBV3-2) and TRBJ2-6; 7 bases line up with TRBD1. Germline V CDR1 and CDR2: LGHDT, YNNKEL (reference sequence). With V trimmed by 4 bases and J by 1 base, 1 base remained unmatched. The CDR3 length is 15 residues.

The chain combines TRBV24-1 with TRBJ2-7, with D uncertain. CDR3 length equals 14 residues. V was cut by 5 bases and J by 4 bases, with 14 bases left in between. CDR1 and CDR2 (germline): KGHDR, SFDVKD. CDR3 sequence: CATSASQIAYEQYF. In DNA form, the CDR3 reads TGTGCCACCAGTGCTTCGCAAATCGCGTACGAGCAGTACTTC.

This clone has a single count. CDR3 region: CASSVDTAGAGLGEQFF. The CDR3 DNA reads TGTGCCAGCAGCGTAGACACGGCGGGAGCAGGTTTAGGTGAGCAGTTCTTC. The chain employs TRBV9 and TRBJ2-1; 7 bases map to TRBD2. Trimming at V came to 0 bases and at J to 9 bases, leaving 15 bases not matched to a gene. The CDR3 length is 17 residues. The germline gives CDR1 SGDLS, CDR2 YYNGEE.

CDR3 bases: TGTGCCAGCTCACCACCAGTCAGGGGGCCTCCCTACGAGCAGTACTTC. It codes for CASSPPVRGPPYEQYF. The chain has TRBV18 and TRBJ2-7; 8 bases fit TRBD1. There are 16 residues in the CDR3. V lost 0 bases to trimming and J lost 2 bases; unmatched junction nucleotides: 6. Germline V CDR1 and CDR2: KGHSH, LQKENI.

The rearrangement joins TRBV5-5 to TRBJ2-1, with D unresolved. This CDR3 region has 15 residues. V was cut by 0 bases and J by 5 bases, with 12 bases left in between. CDR1 and CDR2 (germline): SGHKS, YYEKEE (reference sequence). The CDR3 loop reads CASSLGGGNNNEQFF. For the CDR3, the DNA is TGTGCCAGCAGCTTGGGGGGTGGCAATAACAATGAGCAGTTCTTC.

The V gene is TRBV27, the J gene TRBJ1-6; 9 bases are shared with TRBD1. CDR3 length: 15 amino acids. In germline, CDR1 is MNHEY, CDR2 SMNVEV (reference sequence). The CDR3 region is CAALALDRGHSPLHF. DNA for the CDR3: TGTGCTGCCCTCGCCCTGGACAGGGGCCACTCACCCCTCCACTTT.

J is TRBJ1-5 and V is TRBV10-3, with a possible D match to TRBD1 (6 bases). V lost 0 bases, J lost 2 bases, and 11 bases lay in between. This CDR3 has 16 amino acids. CDR1 and CDR2 (germline): ENHRY, SYGVKD. DNA for the CDR3: TGTGCCATCAGTGAGTCGCCAAGGGGGGGCAATCAGCCCCAGCATTTT. Protein: CAISESPRGGNQPQHF.

The chain joins TRBV9 to TRBJ2-7, with D possibly TRBD2 on 6 matching bases. Trimming shortened V by 2 bases and J by 3 bases, and 12 bases separated the two germline ends. The CDR3 has 14 amino acids. Germline V gene sequence: CDR1 SGDLS, CDR2 YYNGEE. The CDR3 sequence is CASSVSGSLYEQYF. The CDR3 region has the DNA TGTGCCAGCAGCGTTTCCGGGAGCCTCTACGAGCAGTACTTC. The full variable domain, its missing parts supplied by reference TRBV9 and TRBJ2-7, is DSGVTQTPKHLITATGQRVTLRCSPRSGDLSVYWYQQSLDQGLQFLIQYYNGEERAKGNILERFSAQQFPDLHSELNLSSLELGDSALYFCASSVSGSLYEQYFGPGTRLTVT.

The chain combines TRBV6-2 or TRBV6-3 with TRBJ2-3, with D maybe TRBD2 (5 bases). The V and J ends lost 7 bases and 1 base respectively, with 18 bases between them. Germline V CDR1 and CDR2: MNHEY, SVGEGT. This CDR3 is 16 amino acids long. The CDR3 loop reads CASTPPLGGGTDTQYF. CDR3 nucleotides: TGTGCCAGCACCCCCCCCCTCGGAGGCGGCACAGATACGCAGTATTTT.

The chain carries TRBV6-4 and TRBJ1-3, with D possibly matching TRBD1 (6 bases). Per the germline V gene, CDR1 is MRHNA and CDR2 is SNTAGT. V was trimmed by 6 bases and J by 3 bases, leaving 15 bases between them. The CDR3 totals 15 residues. The CDR3 is CASSVDRSGGNTIYF. For the CDR3, the DNA is TGTGCCAGCAGCGTAGACAGGAGTGGTGGAAACACCATATATTTT.

The chain uses TRBV9 and TRBJ2-7; 8 nucleotides match TRBD2. Germline assignment: CDR1 SGDLS and CDR2 YYNGEE. The V gene end was trimmed by 3 bases and the J gene end by 5 bases; junction bases not matched to a gene: 4. This CDR3 has 13 residues. The CDR3 protein is CASSAGLVNEQYF. In nucleotides, the CDR3 is TGTGCCAGCAGCGCGGGACTAGTTAACGAGCAGTACTTC.

V gene TRBV18 combines with J gene TRBJ2-2, with D tentatively TRBD2 (6 bases). V lost 1 base and J 3 bases, leaving 9 bases between the germline ends. Per the germline V gene, CDR1 is KGHSH and CDR2 is LQKENI. This CDR3 is built from 15 residues. CDR3 residues: CASSPLAVYTGELFF. CDR3 DNA: TGTGCCAGCTCACCACTAGCGGTATACACCGGGGAGCTGTTTTTT.